This T cell receptor beta chain was recorded in a study of T-cell memory formation after mild COVID-19. Study-level background: The TCR clusters were mostly specific to one donor. Study-wide results and caveats: A subset of responding clones appeared in pre-infection memory, suggesting cross-reactive memory joined.

Germline-derived CDR1 and CDR2 are PRHDT and FYEKMQ (reference sequence). V was trimmed by 3 bases and J by 4 bases, leaving 10 bases between them. This CDR3 is 14 amino acids long. Each CDR3 protein gets one entry after TCRdb re-called the 5' RACE reads with MiXCR. Of approximately 410,000 distinct CDR3 sequences in the sample, less than 25% were seen once. A note on this clonotype: Its antigen remains unidentified.

This receptor was taken from an adult woman who had mild COVID-19 (a few samples of this study predate the infection). Cell type and time point are not known. The chain employs TRBV13 and TRBJ1-3; perhaps TRBD1 as D (5 bases). Sequencing was carried out using PBMCs or a T cell subset sorted from them (not recorded which). The CDR3 bases are TGTGCCAGCAGCTTTAGGGGATCGGGAAACACCATATATTTT. This sequence encodes CASSFRGSGNTIYF.